Listed here is a single T cell receptor (beta chain). Assay: immunoSEQ multiplex PCR; the TCRdb copy retains only in-frame clones and omits some. The sample has hundreds of thousands of clones, about 83% seen once. The treatment was: 15 to 20 received Ad26.COV2.S at low or high dose, single or two shots; about 5 received placebo; per-sample allocation not given. Sampling happened 63 days after the first vaccine or placebo injection. This record comes from a study of Ad26.COV2.S vaccination and SARS-CoV-2 variants. Study summary: Doses of Ad26.COV2.S were injected into muscle once or twice, 56 days apart.

V gave up 6 bases and J gave up 0 bases, with 6 bases separating them. The CDR3 has 13 amino acids. Germline values: CDR1 SNHLY, CDR2 FYNNEI. The sample here was peripheral blood, taken in a trial of Ad26.COV2.S vaccine versus placebo. This sequence originates from a person between 18 and 60 years old who received the Ad26.COV2.S COVID-19 vaccine or a placebo. The chain joins TRBV2 to TRBJ1-5; D is uncertain. DNA for the CDR3: TGTGCCAGCAGAGGATATAGCAATCAGCCCCAGCATTTT. As protein: CASRGYSNQPQHF. The full variable domain, completed using reference TRBV2 and TRBJ1-5, is EPEVTQTPSHQVTQMGQEVILRCVPISNHLYFYWYRQILGQKVEFLVSFYNNEISEKSEIFDDQFSVERPDGSNFTLKIRSTKLEDSAMYFCASRGYSNQPQHFGDGTRLSIL.